The clone carrying this T cell receptor (beta chain) was recorded many times. As yet, its antigen is unknown. The sample is drawn from a study of regulatory T cells in long-lasting Graves disease. V was shortened by 5 bases and J by 6 bases, with 20 bases between the two germline ends. This CDR3 comprises 16 residues. CDR1 SGHAT and CDR2 FQDESV come from the germline V gene (reference sequence). Overall study results and limits: The researchers studied only peripheral blood, not thyroid tissue.

Time point noted: newly diagnosed GD, antithyroid drugs for less than 3 months. Following extraction of RNA from PBMCs, that RNA was used to make the TCR library. A volume of roughly 9.1 milliliters of peripheral blood was collected in EDTA tubes. According to the study, TCR beta libraries were built with iRepertoire HTBI primers and CDR3-region Arm-PCR. Each CDR3 protein is one row after TCRdb ran MiXCR on the multiplex PCR reads. The sample records about 470,000 distinct CDR3 sequences, more than 12% being singletons. The sample was also reused in another study, on T cells in Graves' hyperthyroidism and ophthalmopathy. As that study records: Any patient presenting with uncontrolled infection, other autoimmune disease, pregnancy or lactation was left out. The model forecast ophthalmopathy, anticipating it by a median around 6.5 months before onset.

The chain employs TRBV11-1 and TRBJ2-4; D possibly corresponds to TRBD1 (7 bases). This specimen consisted of peripheral blood mononuclear cells (PBMCs), obtained at new diagnosis, from a patient treated with antithyroid drugs. The TCR was taken from a woman aged 25-40 years with Graves disease. CDR3 DNA: TGTGCCAGCAGCAACCAGGGGGACTCTAGGGCAAACATTCAGTACTTC. Protein: CASSNQGDSRANIQYF.